This TCR beta chain was profiled in a study of cytomegalovirus exposure and HLA in healthy donors. Study in general: Unique TCR beta sequences numbering around 110 million came from 150 million to 200 million T cells in an earlier analysis. Overall study results and limits: Reportedly, a later analysis found an Asian-associated ancestry cluster had fewer N-insertions than the approximately 670-donor mean. The classifier reportedly diagnosed cytomegalovirus status with high specificity and sensitivity.

Both 60 Vbeta primers and 13 Jbeta primers went into the PCR. Assay: immunoSEQ multiplex PCR; the TCRdb copy retains only in-frame clones and omits some. The repertoire holds 140,000 or so clones, with approximately 76% as singletons. On this clone itself: What it binds is not known.

Each donor was healthy, and each was a bone marrow donor. This CDR3 is 14 amino acids long. After removal of 5 bases from V and 5 bases from J, the junction contained 7 bases not matched to a gene. From germline, CDR1 is SGHTA and CDR2 FQGTGA. Sequences were obtained from PBMCs. This chain uses TRBV7-3 with TRBJ2-5; TRBD1 matches 8 bases. The sequence was collected from a man in his forties in good health and CMV-seronegative. The CDR3 DNA follows: TGTGCCAGCAGCACCACGGACAGGGCTGAGACCCAGTACTTC. Protein: CASSTTDRAETQYF.